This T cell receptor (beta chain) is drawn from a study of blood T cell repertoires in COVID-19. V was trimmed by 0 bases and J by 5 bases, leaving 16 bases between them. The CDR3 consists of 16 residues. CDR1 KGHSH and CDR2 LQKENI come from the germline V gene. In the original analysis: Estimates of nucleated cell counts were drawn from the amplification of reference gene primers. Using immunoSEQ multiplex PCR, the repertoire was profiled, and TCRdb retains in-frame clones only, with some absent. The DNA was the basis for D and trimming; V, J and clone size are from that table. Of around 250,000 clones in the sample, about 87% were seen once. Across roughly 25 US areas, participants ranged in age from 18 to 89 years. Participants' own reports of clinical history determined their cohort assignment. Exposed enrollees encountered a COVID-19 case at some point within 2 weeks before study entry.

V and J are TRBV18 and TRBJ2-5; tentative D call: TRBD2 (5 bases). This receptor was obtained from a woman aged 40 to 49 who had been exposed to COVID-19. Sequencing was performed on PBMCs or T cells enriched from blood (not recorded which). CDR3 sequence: CASSPPRLNSVETQYF. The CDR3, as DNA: TGTGCCAGCTCACCACCGAGGTTGAATAGCGTGGAGACCCAGTACTTC.